A single sample is the source of the 29 T cell receptor beta chains below, sequenced in a study of T-cell memory formation after mild COVID-19. TCRdb processed the 5' RACE reads anew with MiXCR; each CDR3 protein has one entry. The table includes around 340,000 distinct CDR3 sequences, about 21% detected once. Sequenced input: PBMCs or a T cell subset sorted from them (not recorded which). All receptors derive from an adult woman who had mild COVID-19 (a few samples of this study predate the infection). Cell type and time point are not known.

This chain links TRBV7-3 with TRBJ2-2, with D perhaps matching TRBD1 (6 bases). Germline V gene sequence: CDR1 SGHTA, CDR2 FQGTGA. The CDR3 extends over 15 amino acids. V was clipped by 6 bases and J by 4 bases, with 15 bases between them. CDR3 sequence reads: CASSRTARGTGELFF. As DNA, the CDR3 is TGTGCCAGCAGTCGGACAGCGCGAGGCACCGGGGAGCTGTTTTTT. The complete variable domain, with remaining parts taken from reference TRBV7-3 and TRBJ2-2, reads GAGVSQTPSNKVTEKGKYVELRCDPISGHTALYWYRQSLGQGPEFLIYFQGTGAADDSGLPNDRFFAVRPEGSVSTLKIQRTERGDSAVYLCASSRTARGTGELFFGEGSRLTVL.

This clonotype was picked up a small number of times. This sequence joins TRBV6-1 and TRBJ1-5, with D unclear. The CDR3 has 13 residues. Between the trimmed V and J ends, which lost 3 bases and 8 bases, there was a span of 11 bases. Germline CDR1 reads MNHNS; CDR2 reads SASEGT. Here the CDR3 reads CASSEREAEPQHF. In DNA, the CDR3 is TGTGCCAGCAGTGAGCGGGAGGCAGAGCCCCAGCATTTT.

This clonotype showed up just a few times. This chain links TRBV6-5 with TRBJ2-2; D gene unclear. The germline CDR1 and CDR2 sequences are MNHEY and SVGAGI. Trimming took off 2 bases at V and 6 bases at J, with 4 bases between the two ends. The CDR3 totals 12 residues. Written as DNA, the CDR3 is TGTGCCAGCAGTTACGCGGCCGGGGAGCTGTTTTTT. This encodes CASSYAAGELFF.

In this sample, this clonotype turned up a few times. The chain joins TRBV20-1 to TRBJ2-7; 12 nucleotides agree with TRBD2. The junction had 8 bases not matched to a gene; V was cut back by 2 bases and J by 3 bases. Per the germline V gene, CDR1 is DFQATT and CDR2 is SNEGSKA (reference sequence). The CDR3 runs to 16 residues. This chain's CDR3 is CSARLAGGPLNYEQYF. For the CDR3, the DNA is TGCAGTGCTAGACTAGCGGGGGGGCCCCTTAACTACGAGCAGTACTTC.

This chain links TRBV5-6 with TRBJ1-2; TRBD1 matches at 7 bases. The germline V gene has CDR1 SGHDT and CDR2 YYEEEE. The CDR3 loop spans 16 amino acids. With 3 bases clipped from V and 5 bases from J, the junction kept 13 bases outside the gene matches. The CDR3 bases are TGTGCCAGCAGCTACGGGACAGCACTCCGGGGGTATGGCTACACCTTC. The encoded protein is CASSYGTALRGYGYTF.

This clonotype has just a few counts. The chain employs TRBV12-3 or TRBV12-4 and TRBJ2-7, with 12 bases matching TRBD2. J gave up 7 bases and V 6 bases, and 10 bases lay outside the gene matches. This CDR3 comprises 15 residues. CDR3 coding DNA: TGTGCCAGCAGCACAAGACTAGCGGGGGTAGGGGAGCAGTACTTC. Protein sequence: CASSTRLAGVGEQYF.

This clonotype was observed a few times. The chain carries TRBV28 and TRBJ2-3, with 8 bases identical to TRBD2. Trimming cost V 5 bases and J 2 bases; bases outside gene matches: 9. Per the germline V gene, CDR1 is MDHEN and CDR2 is SYDVKM. CDR3 length: 16 residues. The CDR3 DNA reads TGTGCCAGCAGTCCTCTTCTACTAGCGGACACAGATACGCAGTATTTT. Translated: CASSPLLLADTDTQYF.

This clonotype has only a few counts. The chain combines TRBV27 with TRBJ2-4; 8 bases fit TRBD2. CDR1 and CDR2 from the germline V gene are MNHEY and SMNVEV (reference sequence). V shed 2 bases and J 7 bases; nucleotides not matched to a gene: 4. The CDR3 length is 14 residues. Written as DNA, the CDR3 is TGTGCCAGCAGTTTAGATTCGGGGGGGAACATTCAGTACTTC. Its translation: CASSLDSGGNIQYF.

This clonotype was seen repeatedly, ten times or more. The chain couples TRBV20-1 to TRBJ2-2, with TRBD2 matching over 12 bases. The ends lost 3 bases at V and 2 bases at J; junction bases unmatched: 7. The length of the CDR3 is 17 residues. Germline V gene data show CDR1 as DFQATT and CDR2 as SNEGSKA (reference sequence). The CDR3, as DNA: TGCAGTGCTAGTGCCCCGGGACTAGCGGGTAACACCGGGGAGCTGTTTTTT. Protein sequence: CSASAPGLAGNTGELFF.

The chain couples TRBV5-1 to TRBJ1-5; D is uncertain. The CDR3 is 16 amino acids. V lost 0 bases and J 4 bases, leaving 14 bases between the germline ends. Germline-derived CDR1 and CDR2 are SGHRS and YFSETQ. The CDR3 protein is CASSLGPQTINQPQHF. DNA for the CDR3: TGCGCCAGCAGCTTGGGTCCACAGACCATAAATCAGCCCCAGCATTTT.

This clonotype occurred a few times. The chain carries TRBV4-2 and TRBJ2-7, with 8 bases identical to TRBD1. Germline V gives CDR1 LGHNA, CDR2 YNFKEQ. The CDR3 has 14 residues. The trim removed 6 bases at V and 6 bases at J, leaving 10 bases unmatched. CDR3 bases: TGTGCCAGCAGTTCCGGGACAGGTCCCCTCGAGCAGTACTTC. It is translated as CASSSGTGPLEQYF.

V gene TRBV30 combines with J gene TRBJ1-2; no firm D call. V dropped 0 bases and J dropped 1 base, with 9 bases sitting between them. This CDR3 is 14 amino acids long. Germline V CDR1 and CDR2: GTSNPN, SVGIG (reference sequence). CDR3 in DNA: TGTGCCTGGAGTGTACATTCAGTTAACTATGGCTACACCTTC. This translates into CAWSVHSVNYGYTF. The whole variable domain, filled in from reference TRBV30 and TRBJ1-2, reads SQTIHQWPATLVQPVGSPLSLECTVEGTSNPNLYWYRQAAGRGLQLLFYSVGIGQISSEVPQNLSASRPQDRQFILSSKKLLLSDSGFYLCAWSVHSVNYGYTFGSGTRLTVV.

The CDR3 here is CSATLSDTQYF. CDR3 in DNA: TGCAGTGCTACCCTATCAGATACGCAGTATTTT. The chain joins TRBV20-1 to TRBJ2-3; no definite D call. The CDR3 totals 11 residues. Germline V lookup: CDR1 DFQATT, CDR2 SNEGSKA (reference sequence). V dropped 4 bases and J dropped 4 bases, with 6 bases sitting between them.

The CDR3 coding sequence is TGTGCCAGCAGCAACAGAGGGCAGGGGTATTTGAGCTCCTACAATGAGCAGTTCTTC. It is translated as CASSNRGQGYLSSYNEQFF. The chain joins TRBV6-5 to TRBJ2-1, with D maybe TRBD1 (6 bases). The CDR3 runs to 19 residues. The V gene's germline CDR1 is MNHEY and CDR2 SVGAGI. The V end lost 6 bases, the J end lost 0 bases, and 24 bases lay between the germline ends.

This clonotype was counted only a few times. The genes are TRBV12-3 or TRBV12-4 and TRBJ2-7; tentatively, D is TRBD1 (5 bases). Trimming shortened V by 3 bases and J by 0 bases, and 12 bases separated the two germline ends. The CDR3 consists of 15 residues. CDR3 coding DNA: TGTGCCAGCAGTTTCAGGGCCAGGAGCTCCTACGAGCAGTACTTC. This translates into CASSFRARSSYEQYF.

V usage is TRBV20-1 and J usage is TRBJ2-1; 9 bases fit TRBD2. V shed 5 bases, J shed 2 bases, and the junction held 10 bases outside the gene matches. The length of the CDR3 is 16 residues. From germline, CDR1 is DFQATT and CDR2 SNEGSKA (reference sequence). The CDR3 region has the DNA TGCAGTGCTTCCGCGGTCGCGGGGGGGCCCTACAATGAGCAGTTCTTC. It specifies CSASAVAGGPYNEQFF.

This clonotype showed up just a few times. The rearrangement joins TRBV12-3 or TRBV12-4 to TRBJ2-3, with 13 bases fitting TRBD2. V shed 2 bases, J shed 8 bases, and the junction held 7 bases outside the gene matches. The CDR3 loop spans 16 amino acids. Here the CDR3 reads CASSLTSGGVSVTQYF. CDR3 coding DNA: TGTGCCAGCAGTTTAACTAGCGGGGGGGTGTCAGTTACGCAGTATTTT.

This clonotype turned up a few times. The chain couples TRBV7-3 to TRBJ2-1, with 10 bases identical to TRBD2. The germline CDR1 and CDR2 sequences are SGHTA and FQGTGA. V trimming: 4 bases; J trimming: 5 bases; junction bases outside the gene matches: 11. The CDR3 runs 17 residues. As DNA, the CDR3 is TGTGCCAGCAGCTCAGGGCCCGGGACTAGCGACCACAATGAGCAGTTCTTC. It encodes CASSSGPGTSDHNEQFF.

This clonotype was picked up a small number of times. The chain uses TRBV7-2 and TRBJ2-1; 10 nucleotides match TRBD1. Germline V gene data show CDR1 as SGHTA and CDR2 as FQGNSA. The ends lost 5 bases at V and 6 bases at J; junction bases unmatched: 13. This CDR3 is 17 amino acids long. The DNA for the CDR3 is TGTGCCAGCAGCCTGGACCATACCGGGACAGGGGCCAATGAGCAGTTCTTC. This translates into CASSLDHTGTGANEQFF.

In this sample, this clonotype turned up a few times. The rearrangement joins TRBV6-1 to TRBJ2-4; tentatively, D is TRBD2 (5 bases). In germline, CDR1 is MNHNS, CDR2 SASEGT. Between the trimmed V and J ends, which lost 5 bases and 0 bases, there was a span of 17 bases. CDR3 length: 17 amino acids. The CDR3 coding sequence is TGTGCCAGCAGTAACGTAGGGAGTGGACTAGCCAAAAACATTCAGTACTTC. It encodes CASSNVGSGLAKNIQYF.

This chain links TRBV5-5 with TRBJ1-1; the D gene is possibly TRBD1 (5 bases). Germline V gives CDR1 SGHKS, CDR2 YYEKEE (reference sequence). Between the trimmed V and J ends, which lost 3 bases and 5 bases, there was a span of 23 bases. The CDR3 is 17 amino acids. The CDR3 DNA reads as TGTGCCAGCAGCTGGCATCATCAAGGGGCCTCGGGGACTGAAGCTTTCTTT. Translation gives CASSWHHQGASGTEAFF.

The CDR3, as DNA: TGTGCCAGCAGCAAAAAGGGACAGGGGGGCAATGGCTACACCTTC. Its protein product is CASSKKGQGGNGYTF. The J gene is TRBJ1-2, the V gene TRBV21-1; the table calls TRBD1, which could not be checked here. TRBV21-1 is described as a pseudogene. This CDR3 has 15 residues.

The chain is built from TRBV7-9 and TRBJ2-7; D might be TRBD2 (6 bases). CDR1 is SEHNR, CDR2 FQNEAQ, per germline (reference sequence). With 5 bases removed from V and 7 bases from J, the gap between germline ends came to 18 bases. The length of the CDR3 is 14 residues. The CDR3 protein is CASSVRGTAGEQYF. CDR3 DNA: TGTGCCAGCAGCGTTCGAGGGACGGCGGGGGAGCAGTACTTC.

With respect to this clonotype: An end of the junction does not agree with germline; a read error may underlie this. The J gene is TRBJ2-5, the V gene TRBV5-6; D is possibly TRBD2 (5 bases). Germline assignment: CDR1 SGHDT and CDR2 YYEEEE. The CDR3 sequence is 14 residues long. The CDR3 sequence is CASSPEYGEENQYF. CDR3 DNA: TGTGCCAGCAGCCCCGAATACGGGGAAGAGAACCAGTACTTC.

This chain joins TRBV3-1 and TRBJ1-4; 9 bases align to TRBD1. Looked up from germline, CDR1 is LGHDT and CDR2 is YNNKEL (reference sequence). CDR3 length: 15 amino acids. J lost 7 bases, V lost 1 base, and 4 bases had no gene match. Written as DNA, the CDR3 is TGTGCCAGCAGCCAAGCCGGGACAGGGTCTGAAAAACTGTTTTTT. It encodes CASSQAGTGSEKLFF.

CDR3 sequence reads: CSAQTGVNEKLFF. CDR3 coding DNA: TGCAGTGCTCAGACAGGGGTGAATGAAAAACTGTTTTTT. V gene TRBV20-1 combines with J gene TRBJ1-4; 8 nucleotides agree with TRBD1. Per the germline V gene, CDR1 is DFQATT and CDR2 is SNEGSKA (reference sequence). The V and J ends lost 5 bases and 5 bases, in that order; junction bases with no gene match: 4. The CDR3 runs 13 residues.

The V and J genes are TRBV10-3 and TRBJ2-7, with 8 bases that match TRBD1. Germline CDR1 is ENHRY and CDR2 is SYGVKD. V dropped 10 bases and J dropped 6; count of bases not matched to a gene: 14. This CDR3 region has 14 residues. CDR3 DNA sequence: TGTGCCACGGAAGGGGGACAGGAGGGGGGCGAGCAGTACTTC. Protein sequence: CATEGGQEGGEQYF.

The chain carries TRBV12-3 or TRBV12-4 and TRBJ2-2, with TRBD1 identical over 11 bases. Trimming cost V 5 bases and J 4 bases; bases outside gene matches: 9. The CDR3 loop spans 17 amino acids. CDR3 in amino acids: CASSRESGTGGTGELFF. In DNA form, the CDR3 reads TGTGCCAGCAGTAGAGAGTCCGGGACAGGGGGCACCGGGGAGCTGTTTTTT.

The CDR3 loop reads CASSLEASGIAGELFF. The CDR3 DNA sequence: TGCGCCAGCAGCTTGGAGGCTAGCGGGATCGCCGGGGAGCTGTTTTTT. The chain employs TRBV5-1 and TRBJ2-2; 9 bases match TRBD2. The V gene end was trimmed by 0 bases and the J gene end by 6 bases; junction bases not matched to a gene: 6. CDR1 and CDR2 (germline): SGHRS, YFSETQ. This CDR3 has 16 residues.